Only a few counts were recorded for the clone carrying this T cell receptor (beta chain). Its antigen remains unidentified. Researchers ran immunoSEQ v3.0 at survey level. Sequencing used immunoSEQ multiplex PCR; TCRdb keeps in-frame clones, though not all of them. Of over 30,000 clones listed, 65% to 85% are singletons. This sample was taken from a study of long-term antiretroviral therapy in people with HIV. Notes on the study in general: Gathering of blood took place between the mid-2000s and the late 2010s, possibly under older ART regimens. Diversity remained lower than transplant donor controls, even though it increased after ART. The study lacked data on ART adherence, viral resistance or therapy changes.

This material consisted of unsorted PBMCs, taken 3 years after starting antiretroviral therapy. This receptor was taken from a man aged 50 to 60 with HIV.

The CDR3 loop reads CASSPVTGSSYEQYF. DNA for the CDR3: TGTGCCAGCAGCCCCGTGACTGGCAGCTCCTACGAGCAGTACTTC. The chain combines TRBV7-2 with TRBJ2-7; D not resolved. CDR3 length equals 15 residues. CDR1 SGHTA and CDR2 FQGNSA come from the germline V gene. With 5 bases removed from V and 0 bases from J, the gap between germline ends came to 14 bases.